This entry is about one TCR beta chain. Its antigen specificity is not known. V is cut by 2 bases and J by 3 bases, and the space between the germline ends is 5 bases. Per the germline V gene, SGDLS is the CDR1 and YYNGEE is the CDR2. The CDR3 spans 12 residues, from the cysteine through the phenylalanine. The entry retains the CDR3 DNA only, 36 bases that are in frame from base 1. The data are from a study of cytomegalovirus exposure and HLA in healthy donors (dated by TCRdb to about 2017). Background for the entire study: In an earlier analysis of 550 to 750 of the donors, around 300 Gb of sequence data and some 120 million unique TCR beta sequences from some 170 million T cells were reported. In the later analysis, no new phenotypic data were used to find candidate immune exposures; instead, reliance was placed on TCR beta sequences and their occurrence across donors. Roughly five DR-DQ haplotypes were treated as single units for association and clustering because of strong linkage in the cohort. Alongside the repertoire data, information on donor age, sex, ethnicity and CMV serostatus was compiled. An early release that covered roughly 600 HLA-typed donors contained 300 to 350 gigabases of sequencing data and 80 million or so unique TCR sequences. A later analysis re-analyzed previously published TCR beta repertoires from several hundred donors and added high-resolution HLA genotyping to study TCR occurrence patterns. A separate validation cohort of 90 to 150 different subjects was used in addition to the 666-subject first cohort. Typing coverage differed by locus: A, B, C, DRB1 and DQB1 were typed in about 629-630 donors, DQA1 in around 500, DPA1 in approximately 600, and DPB1 in 472. Both class I and class II loci were covered by HLA typing, at four-digit resolution. Across around 400 genotyped donors of the cohort, an average of about 240,000 unique TCR beta nucleotide sequences per donor were sequenced, and roughly 18% of those sequences were non-productive. To predict cytomegalovirus infection status, the study combined high-throughput TCR immunosequencing, statistical association of individual TCRs with disease status, and machine learning. An earlier analysis of 587 of the donors used high-throughput TCR beta sequencing to judge whether each TCR beta V gene segment behaved as functional or pseudogenic. The T cell repertoires of about 700 subjects were profiled by immunosequencing and related to cytomegalovirus serostatus. Of the 300 to 450 genotyped donors, approximately 80% were placed in the genetic ancestry cluster associated with self-reported Caucasian donors. The aim of the study was to test whether cataloging public T cell receptors could identify signatures of past pathogen exposure. Every repertoire in the discovery cohort had been generated on one and the same sequencing platform. A later genetic analysis took genome-wide SNP genotypes for about 60% of the roughly 670 donors and used that subset as a discovery cohort. On the study overall, not on this receptor specifically: A group of highly shared sequence variants was considered likely to be a technical artifact of the sequencing pipeline. In a later analysis, most CMV-associated TCR beta chains were found to appear HLA-restricted, with HLA associations seemingly driven largely by CMV exposure. The authors suggested that the approach could potentially be extended to other disease states and immunological phenotypes. Because some donors lacked HLA typing at each locus, the association tests relied only on the typed subset. A later analysis reported that several top co-occurrence clusters appeared linked to parvovirus B19, influenza, CMV and Epstein-Barr virus. The classifier was reported to diagnose cytomegalovirus status with high specificity and sensitivity in both the original cohort and the validation cohort. At a false discovery rate of 0.05, a later analysis linked 16,951 TCR beta sequences to specific HLA alleles. A further reported finding was that TCR beta sequences accurately predicted the HLA-A and HLA-B alleles for most subjects in the first cohort. CMV serostatus was the only immune exposure information available for the cohort. When HLA alleles, especially DR and DQ, strongly co-occurred, TCR associations were difficult to assign to individual alleles. The presence/absence analyses assumed that sequencing depth was roughly uniform across donors, and that assumption may not be true. Compared with equally common non-associated chains, HLA-associated TCR beta chains in a later analysis were more clonally expanded and had lower generation probabilities. Because the 87-base-pair reads could not distinguish some IMGT-functional V segments, including TRBV6-2 and TRBV6-3, those segments were excluded. While some public TCRs were present in many individuals, most TCR sequences turned up only very rarely across donors. In a later analysis, TCR association rates were found to vary across HLA loci, with the most associated TCRs seen for DRB1 alleles and the fewest for HLA-C alleles. Correlated functional status among segregating V segments might be attributable to linkage disequilibrium, but an unknown experimental factor could not be ruled out. The study listed 164 TCR beta chains as associated with cytomegalovirus. This cohort had only TCR beta chains sequenced, and the lack of alpha or paired-chain data limited which features could be detected. In vitro tests confirmed that a few of the cytomegalovirus-associated TCR beta chains recognize cytomegalovirus antigens. The earlier analysis of approximately 590 of the donors excluded about 16 rarely observed V segments, including chromosome 9 orphons, because counts were too low. In a later genetic analysis, fewer N-insertions in productive TCRs were reported among donors in an Asian-associated ancestry cluster than the roughly 670-donor mean. V-gene and J-gene trimming of TCR beta chains was associated with a missense DCLRE1C variant in a later genetic analysis, and the association was replicated in an independent cohort. An earlier analysis of around 540 of the donors showed that most TCR beta V segments appeared in productive rearrangements either about 90% or about 30% of the time, which broadly matched IMGT annotations.

The cohort comprised more than 550 healthy bone marrow donors. All cohort members were sampled while nominally healthy, although unrecorded immune exposures were likely present. The donor tested CMV seropositive and was one of the 289 seropositive cohort members. A peripheral blood sample was collected from each donor, and TCR beta sequencing was performed on peripheral blood mononuclear cells. The Qiagen DNeasy Blood Extraction Kit was used to extract genomic DNA from the blood cell samples. Library preparation was by the immunoSEQ multiplex PCR assay. The multiplex PCR relied on a mix of 60 forward primers for TCR Vbeta segments and 13 reverse primers for TCR Jbeta segments. The CDR3 region of rearranged TCR beta genes was amplified from genomic DNA with a multiplex PCR assay. The Illumina HiSeq System was used to sequence the amplified TCR beta libraries as 87-base-pair reads. For the original study's pipeline: A later analysis tallied roughly 76 million unique TCR beta chains across the 666 repertoires, and approximately 9.9 million of those chains were shared by two or more donors. Raw reads were error-corrected and collapsed into unique sequences by a nearest-neighbor algorithm in which closely related sequences were merged to remove PCR and sequencing errors. To assign V, D and J gene segments, CDR3 sequences were aligned to IMGT reference sequences. For a sequence to be retained, a match of at least six nucleotides to both a V gene segment and a J gene segment was required. A rearrangement counted as productive if the CDR3 had no stop codons and remained in frame with V and J, and every other rearrangement counted as non-productive. Following IMGT convention, CDR3 was defined as the stretch from the second conserved V-encoded cysteine to the conserved J-encoded phenylalanine. Sequences without an unambiguous match to a single V gene segment were excluded from the earlier analysis of 500 to 700 of the donors. An earlier analysis of several hundred of the donors classified V segments as functional when productive rearrangements were above 56.7% and as segregating when the standard deviation between donors was above 5%. A statistical classification framework was developed to diagnose cytomegalovirus status using the catalog of TCR beta chain sequences. V and J gene assignment, in a later analysis, came from comparing TCR nucleotide sequences with IMGT/GENE-DB human TR gene sequences. The TCRdist pipeline was used in a later analysis to assign CDR3 sequences and most-parsimonious VDJ recombination scenarios. In a later analysis, every TCR beta chain was defined by the combination of its CDR3 amino acid sequence and its V-gene family, and reads without a unique V-gene family were dropped. A later analysis removed several hundred highly shared, low-generation-probability nucleotide sequences to deal with suspected cross-contamination and a sequencing artifact. In a later analysis, a clonal expansion index for each public chain was calculated from normalized within-repertoire ranks of inferred template counts. In a later analysis, generation probabilities were computed using a VDJ recombination model fitted to out-of-frame rearrangements, and the results were checked against IGoR. Hypergeometric tests were used in a later analysis to score TCR-TCR, TCR-HLA and TCR-CMV co-occurrence, with a repertoire-size bias correction applied to the TCR pairs. A later analysis estimated false discovery rates by permuting HLA or CMV assignments 20 times. In a later analysis, co-occurring TCRs were grouped with DBSCAN, and TCRdist sequence similarity was added when clustering was performed within HLA-allele-positive subsets. For co-occurrence clustering, repertoires with fewer than 30,000 or more than 120,000 public chains were excluded, along with roughly five repertoires with anomalous nucleotide sharing. The clones in this table, taken by TCRdb from immuneACCESS, are in-frame only. Not every clone is retained; where verified, under half of the shortfall comes from an unresolved V gene, and the cause of the rest is unknown. D and trimming were read from the DNA, whereas the V and J calls and clone size are those reported in that table. The table for this sample lists 50,000 or so clones. Of the sample, roughly 12% is held by the ten largest clones.

Sequencing input: PBMCs. The chain links TRBV9 with TRBJ1-1; the D gene is not confidently resolved. This receptor was obtained from a woman aged 60-75 years in good health and CMV-seropositive. The CDR3 region reads CASSVEDTEAFF. The DNA sequence is given as TGTGCCAGCAGCGTTGAGGACACTGAAGCTTTCTTT.